These T cell receptor beta chains were read from a single sample in a study of blood T cell repertoires in COVID-19. The protocol was immunoSEQ multiplex PCR, while the TCRdb copy is restricted to in-frame clones and leaves out a portion. The table shows 250,000 or so clones, with 88% occurring only once. The sequencing input was peripheral blood. The receptors come from a man aged 80 or over with acute or convalescent COVID-19. Each CDR3 is given with its conserved first and last residue. The D gene is left open where the match is weak. Not all rows give a size; the values are once, few, many and, for expanded clones, a class.

v_call	d_call	j_call	clone_size	cdr3_nt	cdr3_aa
TRBV6-5	NA	TRBJ1-1	NA	TGTGCCAGCAGTTATCGTCTAAACACTGAAGCTTTCTTT	CASSYRLNTEAFF
TRBV25-1	NA	TRBJ2-4	NA	TGTGCCAGCAGTGAGTCGCACGGGGCCAAAAACATTCAGTACTTC	CASSESHGAKNIQYF
TRBV12-5	NA	TRBJ2-7	NA	TGTGCTAGTGGGCAGACAGTAGCCTACGAGCAGTACTTC	CASGQTVAYEQYF
TRBV5-1	TRBD1	TRBJ2-4	NA	TGCGCCAGCAGCTTGACTTGGACAGGGACAAACATTCAGTACTTC	CASSLTWTGTNIQYF
TRBV4-1	TRBD2	TRBJ2-7	NA	TGCGCCAGCAGCCAAGTCCAGGGCGGGGGGGCCTACGAGCAGTACTTC	CASSQVQGGGAYEQYF
TRBV5-1	TRBD2	TRBJ2-1	once	TGCGCCAGCACCATGCGAACTAGCGGATACAATGAGCAGTTCTTC	CASTMRTSGYNEQFF
TRBV28	NA	TRBJ2-3	once	TGTGCCAGCAGTCACCAGCTAGCGACAGATACGCAGTATTTT	CASSHQLATDTQYF
TRBV2	TRBD1	TRBJ1-5	NA	TGTGCCAGCAGGGGACAGATTTTTAGCAATCAGCCCCAGCATTTT	CASRGQIFSNQPQHF
TRBV5-8	TRBD1	TRBJ1-5	many	TGTGCCAGCAGCGAAAGACAGGGTGGGAGCAATCAGCCCCAGCATTTT	CASSERQGGSNQPQHF
TRBV18	NA	TRBJ1-1	NA	TGTGCCAGCTCACCAAGTATCACTATGAACACTGAAGCTTTCTTT	CASSPSITMNTEAFF
TRBV3-1/TRBV3-2	NA	TRBJ1-5	NA	TGTGCCAGCAGCTCCTCCCTGTGGACATCAGATAGCAATCAGCCCCAGCATTTT	CASSSSLWTSDSNQPQHF
TRBV14	TRBD2	TRBJ2-1	NA	TGTGCCAGCAGCCAAGTACGACTAGCGGGGGGTGATGAGCAGTTCTTC	CASSQVRLAGGDEQFF
TRBV4-2	NA	TRBJ1-5	NA	TGTGCCAGCAGCCAAGATTGGGGGGTAGGTAGCAATCAGCCCCAGCATTTT	CASSQDWGVGSNQPQHF
TRBV19	NA	TRBJ1-2	NA	TGTGCCAGTAGTATAGAGTTAACCGGCACTCCTAGTGGCTACACCTTC	CASSIELTGTPSGYTF
TRBV4-1	NA	TRBJ2-5	NA	TGCGCCAGCAGCCAAGGGCCCCAAGAGACCCAGTACTTC	CASSQGPQETQYF
TRBV7-2	TRBD2	TRBJ2-5	NA	TGTGCCAGCAGTCGACAGCCGTTAGCGGGGGGGGCTGGAGAGACCCAGTACTTC	CASSRQPLAGGAGETQYF
TRBV10-3	TRBD2	TRBJ2-5	NA	TGTGCCATCAGTCCCCCTAGCGGGGAGACCCAGTACTTC	CAISPPSGETQYF
TRBV4-1	NA	TRBJ2-1	NA	TGCGCCAGCAGCCAAGAAGAGGGATTTGCCTACAATGAGCAGTTCTTC	CASSQEEGFAYNEQFF
TRBV28	NA	TRBJ1-1	NA	TGTGCCAGCAGTTTATTCTCAGGGTCGGGCACTGAAGCTTTCTTT	CASSLFSGSGTEAFF
TRBV19	NA	TRBJ1-5	once	TGTGCCAGTAGTATTGAGAGTGATCAGCCCCAGCATTTT	CASSIESDQPQHF
TRBV6-2/TRBV6-3	TRBD2	TRBJ2-1	NA	TGTGCCAGCAGTAGCGGGGCCAGCTCCTACAATGAGCAGTTCTTC	CASSSGASSYNEQFF
TRBV21-1	NA	TRBJ2-3	NA	TGTGCCAGCAGCAAAGGGAAGGGGCGCCGCACAGATACGCAGTATTTT	CASSKGKGRRTDTQYF
TRBV5-1	NA	TRBJ2-7	NA	TGCGCCAGCAGCGCAGACTACCATGGCATCTACGAGCAGTACTTC	CASSADYHGIYEQYF
TRBV25-1	TRBD1	TRBJ1-3	NA	TGTGCCAGCAGTGAAGTGGAGACAGGGGTATCGGGAAACACCATATATTTT	CASSEVETGVSGNTIYF
TRBV3-1/TRBV3-2	NA	TRBJ2-1	NA	TGTGCCAGCAGCCAAGGTCCGACTAGTCAGAATGAGCAGTTCTTC	CASSQGPTSQNEQFF
TRBV11-2	TRBD1	TRBJ1-4	NA	TGTGCCAGCAGCCTTTCACAGGGGGCTTCTAATGAAAAACTGTTTTTT	CASSLSQGASNEKLFF
TRBV5-8	TRBD2	TRBJ2-2	NA	TGTGCCAGCAGCTTGTCATTAGCGGGAGGGCGCCCGAACACCGGGGAGCTGTTTTTT	CASSLSLAGGRPNTGELFF
TRBV27	TRBD2	TRBJ2-1	NA	TGTGCCAGCAGTTTCTCGGGGGGGCGTAGATCGTACAATGAGCAGTTCTTC	CASSFSGGRRSYNEQFF
TRBV4-3	NA	TRBJ1-1	NA	TGCGCCAGCAGCCAAGAAGGAGGGTCCGTTTTGAACACTGAAGCTTTCTTT	CASSQEGGSVLNTEAFF
TRBV7-2	NA	TRBJ1-5	NA	TGTGCCAGCAGCTTAATCGGTGATCAGCCCCAGCATTTT	CASSLIGDQPQHF
TRBV3-1/TRBV3-2	TRBD1	TRBJ2-7	NA	TGTGCCAGCAGCCAGGACAGGGGAATTACCTACGAGCAGTACTTC	CASSQDRGITYEQYF
TRBV29-1	NA	TRBJ2-7	NA	TGCAGCGTTGAAATTACAGGGAGTTCCTACGAGCAGTACTTC	CSVEITGSSYEQYF
TRBV19	TRBD1	TRBJ1-1	NA	TGTGCCAGTAGTAGGGGGACAGAGATGAACACTGAAGCTTTCTTT	CASSRGTEMNTEAFF
TRBV9	NA	TRBJ2-5	NA	TGTGCCAGCAGCGTAGAACAGGGGGGGAAGACCCAGTACTTC	CASSVEQGGKTQYF
TRBV19	TRBD2	TRBJ2-7	NA	TGTGCCAGTACCATGACGGCGGGGGGCTACGAGCAGTACTTC	CASTMTAGGYEQYF
TRBV28	NA	TRBJ1-2	NA	TGTGCCAGCAGTTTATTGGCAGGTTGGGGCTACACCTTC	CASSLLAGWGYTF
TRBV7-2	TRBD2	TRBJ2-5	NA	TGTGCCAGCAGCTTGGCGTCACTAGCGGGAGGCCTTAACCAAGAGACCCAGTACTTC	CASSLASLAGGLNQETQYF
TRBV28	TRBD2	TRBJ2-7	NA	TGTGCCAGCAGCATAACTAGCGGAGGCTACGAGCAGTACTTC	CASSITSGGYEQYF
TRBV7-2	NA	TRBJ2-5	NA	TGTGCCAGCAGCCTTGCCTCGCCGGGTCGGGAGACCCAGTACTTC	CASSLASPGRETQYF
TRBV15	NA	TRBJ2-7	NA	TGTGCCACCAGCAGAGAACAGAAGCAGTACTTC	CATSREQKQYF
TRBV5-8	NA	TRBJ2-7	NA	TGTGCCAGCAGCGGCGCCGGGACTCGGCAGTACTTC	CASSGAGTRQYF
TRBV14	TRBD1	TRBJ1-6	NA	TGTGCCAGCAGCCAAGAATCTCAGGGGGCTCGGTCACCCCTCCACTTT	CASSQESQGARSPLHF
TRBV6-5	NA	TRBJ1-1	NA	TGTGCCAGCACCGCCTGGGGGGAATCGCTTGAAGCTTTCTTT	CASTAWGESLEAFF
TRBV24-1	TRBD1	TRBJ1-2	NA	TGTGCCACCAGTGACCGGACAGGGAACTATGGCTACACCTTC	CATSDRTGNYGYTF
TRBV10-3	NA	TRBJ2-3	NA	TGTGCCACCCTTCGGCGGGATACGCAGTATTTT	CATLRRDTQYF
TRBV19	TRBD1	TRBJ2-5	NA	TGTGCCAGTAGTCGGGGGACAGGAGGATTCCAAGAGACCCAGTACTTC	CASSRGTGGFQETQYF
TRBV9	TRBD2	TRBJ2-5	NA	TGTGCCAGCAGCGTAGCTGGTAGCGGGGGGGCCGGTGAGACCCAGTACTTC	CASSVAGSGGAGETQYF
TRBV6-2/TRBV6-3	NA	TRBJ2-7	NA	TGTGCCAGCAGCCCCTCCCCGCAGAACGAGGAGTACTTC	CASSPSPQNEEYF
TRBV6-6	TRBD1	TRBJ1-5	NA	TGTGCCAGCAGTTCACCGGGACAGGGTACCAATCAGCCCCAGCATTTT	CASSSPGQGTNQPQHF
TRBV19	TRBD2	TRBJ2-7	NA	TGTGCCAGTAGTATAGACAGCGGGAGGATGTACGAGCAGTACTTC	CASSIDSGRMYEQYF
TRBV2	NA	TRBJ1-1	few	TGTGCCAGCAGTGAAGACAGGGACACTGAAGCTTTCTTT	CASSEDRDTEAFF